The 14 T cell receptor beta chains below come from one sample, sequenced in a study of cytomegalovirus exposure and HLA in healthy donors. With 60 Vbeta and 13 Jbeta primers, the PCR was carried out. Libraries were prepared by immunoSEQ multiplex PCR; TCRdb keeps only in-frame clonotypes and omits some of them. The sample has fewer than 200,000 clones; 80% are singletons. Specimen: PBMCs. The source of these receptors is a man aged 18 to 30 in good health and CMV-seropositive.

The chain joins TRBV7-9 to TRBJ1-6, with D perhaps TRBD1 (6 bases). The CDR3 is 13 residues long. V lost 1 base and J 10 bases, leaving 8 bases between the germline ends. CDR1 and CDR2 from the germline V gene are SEHNR and FQNEAQ (reference sequence). The CDR3 nucleotides are TGTGCCAGCAGCTTAGACAGGGAATCACCCCTCCACTTT. It specifies CASSLDRESPLHF.

CDR3 in amino acids: CSVGGSSYEQYF. CDR3 DNA: TGCAGCGTGGGAGGGAGCTCCTACGAGCAGTACTTC. The chain is built from TRBV29-1 and TRBJ2-7; 7 positions agree with TRBD2. Trimming took 6 bases from V and 0 from J; bases not matched to a gene: 2. The CDR3 is made up of 12 amino acids. Germline-derived CDR1 and CDR2 are SQVTM and ANQGSEA.

The chain joins TRBV4-2 to TRBJ2-7; D unresolved. V was cut by 3 bases and J by 4 bases, with 16 bases left in between. The CDR3 is 15 residues long. Germline assignment: CDR1 LGHNA and CDR2 YNFKEQ. This CDR3 is CASSQELWAWYEQYF. The CDR3 DNA reads TGTGCCAGCAGCCAGGAACTCTGGGCCTGGTACGAGCAGTACTTC.

This chain connects TRBV29-1 to TRBJ1-5, with 7 nucleotides matching TRBD1. Per the germline V gene, CDR1 is SQVTM and CDR2 is ANQGSEA. The CDR3 runs 15 residues. Trimming removed 8 bases from V and 5 bases from J; junction bases left unmatched: 15. The CDR3 is CSTRIRDSIYQPQHF. Here the CDR3 DNA reads TGCAGCACCCGGATCCGGGACAGTATATATCAGCCCCAGCATTTT.

This clone was seen once. The V gene is TRBV7-9, the J gene TRBJ2-5; a possible D gene is TRBD1 (5 bases). V was cut by 6 bases and J by 1 base, with 12 bases left in between. The CDR3 consists of 14 residues. Germline V gives CDR1 SEHNR, CDR2 FQNEAQ (reference sequence). The CDR3 reads CASSFTGSQETQYF. CDR3 nucleotide sequence: TGTGCCAGCAGTTTCACAGGATCCCAAGAGACCCAGTACTTC.

The rearrangement uses TRBV7-6 and TRBJ2-5, with D possibly TRBD1 on 8 matching bases. Germline V gives CDR1 SGHVS, CDR2 FNYEAQ. Trimming took off 3 bases at V and 5 bases at J, with 16 bases between the two ends. CDR3 length: 15 residues. This CDR3 is CASSFLDREGETQYF. The CDR3 nucleotides are TGTGCCAGCAGCTTTTTGGACAGGGAGGGGGAGACCCAGTACTTC. The complete variable domain, with remaining parts taken from reference TRBV7-6 and TRBJ2-5, reads GAGVSQSPRYKVTKRGQDVALRCDPISGHVSLYWYRQALGQGPEFLTYFNYEAQQDKSGLPNDRFSAERPEGSISTLTIQRTEQRDSAMYRCASSFLDREGETQYFGPGTRLLVL.

The gene calls are TRBV4-2 and TRBJ1-3, with 7 positions matching TRBD1. Trimming removed 4 bases from V and 4 bases from J; junction bases left unmatched: 13. In germline, CDR1 is LGHNA, CDR2 YNFKEQ. CDR3 length equals 17 residues. CDR3 coding DNA: TGTGCCAGCAGCCGAGAAGGACGGACAGGAAGCGGAAACACCATATATTTT. This gives the protein CASSREGRTGSGNTIYF.

This clone was seen a few times. The CDR3 spells CASSEQGIEEQPQHF. The CDR3 nucleotides read TGTGCCAGCAGCGAACAGGGGATTGAAGAACAGCCCCAGCATTTT. This chain connects TRBV9 to TRBJ1-5; 7 bases line up with TRBD1. Germline-derived CDR1 and CDR2 are SGDLS and YYNGEE. With 3 bases clipped from V and 7 bases from J, the junction kept 10 bases outside the gene matches. CDR3 size: 15 residues. Full variable domain (missing parts from reference TRBV9 and TRBJ1-5): DSGVTQTPKHLITATGQRVTLRCSPRSGDLSVYWYQQSLDQGLQFLIQYYNGEERAKGNILERFSAQQFPDLHSELNLSSLELGDSALYFCASSEQGIEEQPQHFGDGTRLSIL.

A word on this clone: Relative to the germline gene, one junction end is altered; a read error may explain this. The chain has TRBV7-9 and TRBJ2-3; 7 bases are shared with TRBD1. CDR1 is SEHNR and CDR2 is FQNEAQ in the germline V gene (reference sequence). The CDR3 is 15 residues long. The CDR3 DNA reads as TGTTCCAGCAGCTGGCGTGGGACAGCAGGAGATACGCAGTATTTT. Amino acid sequence: CSSSWRGTAGDTQYF.

The chain is built from TRBV4-1 and TRBJ2-3, with TRBD1 matching 7 bases. Germline V CDR1 and CDR2: MGHRA, YSYEKL. Trimming took 3 bases from V and 7 from J; bases not matched to a gene: 10. The CDR3 contains 15 residues. The CDR3 sequence is CASSHPDRVRNTQYF. The CDR3 nucleotides are TGCGCCAGCAGCCACCCAGACAGGGTACGAAATACGCAGTATTTT.

The table lists this clone with a few counts. V gene TRBV4-3 combines with J gene TRBJ1-6; D uncertain. CDR3 length: 15 residues. V was trimmed by 0 bases and J by 7 bases, leaving 10 bases between them. Germline V gene lookup returns CDR1 LGHNA and CDR2 YSLEER. CDR3 protein: CASSQDGLRNSPLHF. The CDR3 nucleotides are TGCGCCAGCAGCCAAGACGGCTTGCGGAATTCACCCCTCCACTTT.

The chain recombines TRBV21-1 with TRBJ2-1; TRBD1, the D gene given by the table, was not confirmed from the DNA. TRBV21-1 counts as a pseudogene. CDR3 length: 17 amino acids. DNA of the CDR3: TGTGCCAGCACCCTAGGCCCGACAGGGTCAATATACAATGAGCAGTTCTTC. This translates into CASTLGPTGSIYNEQFF.

V gene TRBV18 combines with J gene TRBJ1-3; 11 nucleotides match TRBD1. The germline CDR1 and CDR2 sequences are KGHSH and LQKENI. The CDR3 contains 16 residues. V was clipped by 3 bases and J by 4 bases; unmatched bases: 5. The chain's CDR3 is CASSPGQGARGNTIYF. The CDR3 region has the DNA TGTGCCAGCTCACCCGGACAGGGGGCGAGAGGAAACACCATATATTTT.

This chain links TRBV9 with TRBJ1-6, with D maybe TRBD1 (6 bases). The length of the CDR3 is 15 residues. Deletions cut 0 bases from V and 7 bases from J, with 11 bases between. Germline values: CDR1 SGDLS, CDR2 YYNGEE. The CDR3 DNA sequence: TGTGCCAGCAGCGTAGAGGACAGCCACAATTCACCCCTCCACTTT. Encoded protein: CASSVEDSHNSPLHF. Variable domain in full (rest from reference TRBV9 and TRBJ1-6): DSGVTQTPKHLITATGQRVTLRCSPRSGDLSVYWYQQSLDQGLQFLIQYYNGEERAKGNILERFSAQQFPDLHSELNLSSLELGDSALYFCASSVEDSHNSPLHFGNGTRLTVT.